These T cell receptor beta chains were read from a single sample in a study of cytomegalovirus exposure and HLA in healthy donors. Method: immunoSEQ multiplex PCR; TCRdb's copy keeps in-frame clones and lacks some. Seen here are about 120,000 clones, about four fifths observed once, and the top ten hold 22%. What was sequenced was PBMCs. All receptors derive from a man aged 30 to 45 in good health and CMV-seropositive. The CDR3 runs from the conserved cysteine through the conserved F or W. The D gene is left open where the match is weak. Clone sizes are given selectively: once, few, many, or a class where the clone is expanded.

J,D,size,length,V,DNA,CDR3
TRBJ2-5,.,.,16,TRBV6-1,TGTGCCAGCAGTGGCTACCGGGACCCAAGGGGGGAGACCCAGTACTTC,CASSGYRDPRGETQYF
TRBJ1-1,TRBD1,few,15,TRBV5-1,TGCGCCAGCAGCTACTTACAGGGGGAGAACACTGAAGCTTTCTTT,CASSYLQGENTEAFF
TRBJ2-7,TRBD1,.,17,TRBV5-6,TGTGCCAGCAGCTTGTTCATGGACAGGGTACGGGTCGACGAGCAGTACTTC,CASSLFMDRVRVDEQYF
TRBJ1-1,.,.,15,TRBV25-1,TGTGCCAGCAGTGAATTCGGGGGGGGCAACACTGAAGCTTTCTTT,CASSEFGGGNTEAFF
TRBJ1-6,.,.,15,TRBV6-5,TGTGCCAGCAGCCGACTTAGCTCCTATAATTCACCCCTCCACTTT,CASSRLSSYNSPLHF
TRBJ1-5,TRBD1,.,15,TRBV11-3,TGTGCCAGCAGCTTAGAACAGGGGATCAATCAGCCCCAGCATTTT,CASSLEQGINQPQHF
TRBJ2-3,TRBD1,few,15,TRBV6-4,TGTGCCAGCAGTGACGCAGGGGGCATGGCAGATACGCAGTATTTT,CASSDAGGMADTQYF
TRBJ2-2,.,.,12,TRBV9,TGTGCCAGCAGCGTAGCGACCGGGGAGCTGTTTTTT,CASSVATGELFF
TRBJ2-2,TRBD1,.,13,TRBV10-1,TGCGCCAGCAGGGACAGGGAAGACGGGGAGCTGTTTTTT,CASRDREDGELFF
TRBJ1-4,.,.,14,TRBV30,TGTGCCTCTACGCCGGGACATACGAATGAAAAACTGTTTTTT,CASTPGHTNEKLFF
TRBJ2-1,.,.,15,TRBV27,TGTGCCAGCAGATCCGACAGAACTTACTACAATGAGCAGTTCTTC,CASRSDRTYYNEQFF
TRBJ1-6,.,.,16,TRBV1,TGCACCACCCCTCGAGGTCAGGGCGGCTATAATTCACCCCTCCACTTT,CTTPRGQGGYNSPLHF
TRBJ1-3,.,.,14,TRBV19,TGTGCCAGTAGTATAGGGGGCAGTGGAAACACCATATATTTT,CASSIGGSGNTIYF
TRBJ1-2,TRBD1,.,15,TRBV27,TGTGCCAGCAGTTTTTGGGACAGGGGTAACTATGGCTACACCTTC,CASSFWDRGNYGYTF
TRBJ2-5,.,.,15,TRBV27,TGTGCCAGCAGTTTATTAGGAGTTGGTCAAGAGACCCAGTACTTC,CASSLLGVGQETQYF
TRBJ2-1,TRBD2,.,15,TRBV6-6,TGTGCCAGCAGTTACGCTAGCGGGGTTTACAATGAGCAGTTCTTC,CASSYASGVYNEQFF
TRBJ1-1,.,once,13,TRBV5-5,TGTGCCAGCAGACCGGGACAGAACACTGAAGCTTTCTTT,CASRPGQNTEAFF
TRBJ1-4,.,few,15,TRBV5-1,TGCGCCAGCAGCCGACAGCTAGCAACTAATGAAAAACTGTTTTTT,CASSRQLATNEKLFF
TRBJ2-3,TRBD1,.,16,TRBV5-4,TGTGCCAGCAGCTCGGGAAGGACAGGCAGCACAGATACGCAGTATTTT,CASSSGRTGSTDTQYF
TRBJ1-4,TRBD1,.,15,TRBV2,TGTGCCACCACAAATCCCGGGACAGGCAATGAAAAACTGTTTTTT,CATTNPGTGNEKLFF
TRBJ2-1,.,once,14,TRBV2,TGTGCCAGCATGCGGCGGAGGTCCTACAATGAGCAGTTCTTC,CASMRRRSYNEQFF
TRBJ2-7,.,.,13,TRBV6-1,TGTGCCAGCGCTTTCAGGGGGGCCTACGAGCAGTACTTC,CASAFRGAYEQYF
TRBJ1-2,.,.,15,TRBV10-3,TGTGCCACCTCCCTACGAGAAACCACCACCTATGGCTACACCTTC,CATSLRETTTYGYTF
TRBJ2-7,.,.,13,TRBV11-2,TGTGCCAGCAGCTTACCTGACAGATACGAGCAGTACTTC,CASSLPDRYEQYF
TRBJ1-5,.,.,14,TRBV2,TGTGCCAGCAGTGGGCGCAGGAACAATCAGCCCCAGCATTTT,CASSGRRNNQPQHF
TRBJ2-7,TRBD1,few,15,TRBV6-1,TGTGCCAGCAGCGAGGGGCCAGACAGGGTCTACGAGCAGTACTTC,CASSEGPDRVYEQYF
TRBJ1-1,TRBD1,.,15,TRBV6-5,TGTGCCAGCAGTTACTCTGGACAGGGTGGCACTGAAGCTTTCTTT,CASSYSGQGGTEAFF
TRBJ2-7,TRBD1,.,15,TRBV4-1,TGCGCCAGCAGCCGGATGGACAGGGCAGACTACGAGCAGTACTTC,CASSRMDRADYEQYF
TRBJ1-4,TRBD1,.,15,TRBV7-9,TGTGCCAGCAGCCCCGGACAGGGGAAAAATGAAAAACTGTTTTTT,CASSPGQGKNEKLFF
TRBJ2-4,TRBD2,.,13,TRBV27,TGTGCCACTACCGGGACTAGCGGGATGGATCAGTACTTC,CATTGTSGMDQYF
TRBJ2-2,.,few,12,TRBV19,TGTGCCAGTAGTTCAGACACCGGGGAGCTGTTTTTT,CASSSDTGELFF
TRBJ1-3,.,.,18,TRBV7-4,TGTGCCAGCAGCTTAGCCGGCGAGAACCCGGGAGCCGGAAACACCATATATTTT,CASSLAGENPGAGNTIYF
TRBJ2-2,TRBD1,once,15,TRBV19,TGTGCCAGTAGTACAGGGGGTTCAAACACCGGGGAGCTGTTTTTT,CASSTGGSNTGELFF
TRBJ1-1,.,.,12,TRBV7-9,TGTGCCAGCCACAGGATGAACACTGAAGCTTTCTTT,CASHRMNTEAFF
TRBJ2-1,.,.,13,TRBV30,TGTGCCTGGAGTGTAAACAGCTACAATGAGCAGTTCTTC,CAWSVNSYNEQFF
TRBJ2-5,TRBD2,.,15,TRBV5-4,TGTGCCAGCAGCAATCCGGGACGGGAGGGAGAGACCCAGTACTTC,CASSNPGREGETQYF
TRBJ1-2,TRBD1,.,18,TRBV2,TGTGCCAGCAGTGAAGTGAGGCAGGGGGTACTAATCCTTTATGGCTACACCTTC,CASSEVRQGVLILYGYTF
TRBJ1-2,.,.,17,TRBV1,TGCACCAGCAGCCAAGATAAGACAGTAAATACACACTATGGCTACACCTTC,CTSSQDKTVNTHYGYTF
TRBJ1-6,.,.,15,TRBV5-4,TGTGCCAGCAGCTTGGGCTGGGGGCAAAATTCACCCCTCCACTTT,CASSLGWGQNSPLHF
TRBJ2-1,TRBD2,.,16,TRBV18,TGTGCCAGCTCACCACTCTTAGCGGGAGCCGACAATGAGCAGTTCTTC,CASSPLLAGADNEQFF
TRBJ2-3,.,.,17,TRBV5-1,TGCGCCAGCAGCGGTGCCCCTTCCGGAGCAAGCACAGATACGCAGTATTTT,CASSGAPSGASTDTQYF
TRBJ1-2,.,.,11,TRBV21-1,TGTGCCAGCAGTACAGGGTATTGCTACACCTTC,CASSTGYCYTF
TRBJ2-2,TRBD1,.,15,TRBV5-1,TGCGCCAGCAGCCCTGGACAGGGGGTCACCGGGGAGCTGTTTTTT,CASSPGQGVTGELFF
TRBJ1-3,.,.,13,TRBV30,TGTGCCTGGAGGGGAGGGGCGAGGAACACCATATATTTT,CAWRGGARNTIYF
TRBJ1-2,.,.,15,TRBV27,TGTGCCAGCAGTCGCTACCGAAGGGGAGGCTATGGCTACACCTTC,CASSRYRRGGYGYTF
TRBJ2-7,.,.,14,TRBV28,TGTGCCAGCAGTTTGGGACATACCACCTACGAGCAGTACTTC,CASSLGHTTYEQYF